This T cell receptor delta chain was obtained from a study of γδ T cells in repeated Plasmodium falciparum infection. Whole-study context: Samples were taken at baseline, before some infections, and 21 days after each.

This clone has at least ten counts. What it recognizes is unknown. The protein held in TCRdb is that of a much larger clone and does not match this DNA's translation at residue 4, likely because of a read error; the protein shown is translated from the DNA. Gammadelta T cells were flow-sorted from PBMC into Vgamma9/Vdelta2+ and Vdelta2-negative populations for bulk analysis. Broader study findings: Malian children's Vdelta2-negative repertoires appeared more expanded and less diverse than Australians'. Many TCRgamma sequences overlapped between individuals in stable Vgamma9/Vdelta2+ repertoires.

TRG and TRD sequences were obtained from every sorted gammadelta sample. TCRdb reanalysed the multiplex PCR reads with CATT. Counted here are tens of thousands of delta-chain clones, 1.4% to 1.5% occurring once; the ten biggest clones make up over 8%. This CDR3 has 18 residues. V was pared by 5 bases and J by 0 bases, with 24 bases between. Germline values: CDR1 GEAIGNYY, CDR2 EKD. Sequenced sample: gamma-delta T cells from blood. The receptor was isolated from a pool of human donors (malaria-infected and uninfected, not separated). The chain is built from TRDV2 and TRDJ1; the D gene is possibly TRDD3 (5 bases). The J gene comes from matching the DNA to germline here; TCRdb lacks it. The CDR3 reads CACGTVEGKRLYTDKLIF. As DNA, the CDR3 is TGTGCCTGTGGCACGGTTGAGGGGAAACGCCTTTACACCGATAAACTCATCTTT.